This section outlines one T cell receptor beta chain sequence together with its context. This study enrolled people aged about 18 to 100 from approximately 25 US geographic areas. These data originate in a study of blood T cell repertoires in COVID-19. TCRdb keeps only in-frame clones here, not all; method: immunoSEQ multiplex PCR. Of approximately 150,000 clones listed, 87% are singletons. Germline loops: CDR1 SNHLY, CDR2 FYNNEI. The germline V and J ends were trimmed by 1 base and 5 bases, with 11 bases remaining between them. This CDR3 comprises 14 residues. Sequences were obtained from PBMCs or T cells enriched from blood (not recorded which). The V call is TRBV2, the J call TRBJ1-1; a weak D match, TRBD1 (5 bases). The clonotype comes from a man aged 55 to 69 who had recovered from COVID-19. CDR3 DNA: TGTGCCAGCAGTGAAGTTATGCGGGGGACTGAAGCTTTCTTT. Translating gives CASSEVMRGTEAFF.